Listed below are T cell receptor beta chains from one sample, sequenced in a study of blood T cell repertoires in COVID-19. Assay used: immunoSEQ multiplex PCR; TCRdb lists only in-frame clones, some missing. The table has roughly 200,000 clones, 75% to 90% seen once. Sequences were obtained from PBMCs or T cells enriched from blood (not recorded which). These receptors came from a woman between 40 and 55 years old with acute COVID-19. Both conserved end residues are part of each CDR3.

TRBJ2-2 TRBV2 CASIQGGTGELFF
TRBJ1-6 TRBV6-2/TRBV6-3 CASRPTGAHSPLHF
TRBJ1-6 TRBV25-1 CASTNTGSSPLHF
TRBJ2-1 TRBV19 CASSISLAGGLNEQFF
TRBJ2-3 TRBV19 CATQGGKGSADTQYF
TRBJ1-1 TRBV12-5 CASANSGIQGTEAFF
TRBJ2-7 TRBV5-1 CASSADRVAYEQYF
TRBJ1-2 TRBV27 CASSLTRAVGARGYTF
TRBJ1-5 TRBV18 CASSPPGTGDQPQHF
TRBJ2-3 TRBV5-1 CASSTQGASTDTQYF
TRBJ1-4 TRBV10-3 CATKPIANEKLFF
TRBJ1-2 TRBV7-8 CASSPPLRGYTF
TRBJ2-7 TRBV3-1/TRBV3-2 CASSLALGGEQYF
TRBJ2-3 TRBV18 CASSPQTGITDTQYF
TRBJ1-2 TRBV5-5 CASSRTPGQGGYTF
TRBJ2-7 TRBV4-3 CASSQVGRGEQYF
TRBJ1-1 TRBV29-1 CSVSSTGHTEAFF
TRBJ2-7 TRBV27 CASSGRTGLYEQYF
TRBJ1-6 TRBV25-1 CASSEQGDSPLHF
TRBJ2-3 TRBV11-2 CASSLTAGGLSTDTQYF
TRBJ1-6 TRBV2 CASRARGPSYNSPLHF
TRBJ1-2 TRBV10-2 CASLSPGYGYTF
TRBJ1-3 TRBV4-1 CASSSQGQKKGNTIYF
TRBJ1-2 TRBV5-1 CASSLFAGRGYTF
TRBJ1-1 TRBV19 CASSIDGQGPIWMNTEAFF
TRBJ1-5 TRBV10-3 CAISVHRGGNQPQHF
TRBJ1-2 TRBV4-1 CASSHWGQGAKGYTF
TRBJ1-6 TRBV6-5 CASRRTGDNSPLHF
TRBJ2-3 TRBV28 CASNSPSSLTDTQYF
TRBJ1-2 TRBV5-6 CASSLGGGWDYGYTF
TRBJ2-2 TRBV11-2 CASSRMDRAGELFF
TRBJ2-5 TRBV19 CASKGGLLAETQYF
TRBJ2-2 TRBV3-1/TRBV3-2 CASSRGTGGGELFF
TRBJ2-5 TRBV19 CASSIDRTGTQYF
TRBJ2-1 TRBV5-1 CASSLDRGINNEQFF
TRBJ1-1 TRBV9 CASSARQGARTEAFF
TRBJ2-1 TRBV27 CASSLTGSSYNEQFF
TRBJ2-3 TRBV29-1 CSVSGQGSDTQYF
TRBJ2-1 TRBV19 CASSPRYGGGGGNEQFF